The subject of this entry is one T cell receptor (beta chain). CDR3 length: 13 residues. Unmatched junction bases numbered 5, after V lost 6 bases and J lost 5 bases. The germline gives CDR1 ENHRY, CDR2 SYGVKD. Peripheral blood, together with lesional scalp punch biopsies, was collected from alopecia areata patients. The sample comes from a study of CD8+ T cells in alopecia areata. Investigators isolated RNA and reverse transcribed it into cDNA to act as the sequencing template. Data came from immunoSEQ multiplex PCR; TCRdb stores just in-frame clones and leaves some out. The sample contains 120,000 to 150,000 clones, approximately 45% of which appear only once.

V is TRBV10-3 and J is TRBJ2-5; 8 bases map to TRBD1. This sequence originates from a human donor with alopecia areata. The sequencing sample was made of CD4+ T cells sorted from blood. The CDR3 reads CAIRGQAWETQYF. The CDR3 region has the DNA TGTGCCATCAGGGGACAGGCCTGGGAGACCCAGTACTTC.